This T cell receptor beta chain was recorded in a study of blood T cell repertoires in COVID-19. This clone was detected only once. This CDR3 is built from 16 residues. Trimming removed 7 bases from V and 0 bases from J; junction bases left unmatched: 7. The germline gives CDR1 MNHNY, CDR2 SVGAGI (reference sequence). Per the original data handling: Reference gene primers were amplified, and this amplification served to estimate nucleated cell counts. Some clones are missing from TCRdb's copy, which holds only in-frame ones; the method was immunoSEQ multiplex PCR. D and trimming were read from the DNA, whereas the V and J calls and clone size are those reported in that table. This sample has 75,000 to 100,000 clones, with around 87% found just once.

The sequence was obtained from a human donor with acute or convalescent COVID-19. The donor label of this sample is uncertain. V usage is TRBV6-6 and J usage is TRBJ1-3, with TRBD1 matching over 9 bases. The source material was peripheral blood. Written as DNA, the CDR3 is TGTGCCAGCATTGGGACAGGGAGCGCCTCTGGAAACACCATATATTTT. Translated, it gives CASIGTGSASGNTIYF.